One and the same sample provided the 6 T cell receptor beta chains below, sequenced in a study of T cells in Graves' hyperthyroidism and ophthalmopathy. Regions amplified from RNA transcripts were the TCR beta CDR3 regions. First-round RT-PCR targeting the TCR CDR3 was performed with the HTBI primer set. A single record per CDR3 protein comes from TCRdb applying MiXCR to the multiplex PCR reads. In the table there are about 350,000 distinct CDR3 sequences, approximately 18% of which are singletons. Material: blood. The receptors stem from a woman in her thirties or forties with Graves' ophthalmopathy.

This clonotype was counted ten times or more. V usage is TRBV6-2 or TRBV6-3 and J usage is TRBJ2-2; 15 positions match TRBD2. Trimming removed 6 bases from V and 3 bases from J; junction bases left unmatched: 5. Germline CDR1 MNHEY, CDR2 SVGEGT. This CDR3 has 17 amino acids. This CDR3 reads CASSRGLAGGHTGELFF. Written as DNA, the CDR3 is TGTGCCAGCAGCCGGGGACTAGCGGGAGGTCACACCGGGGAGCTGTTTTTT.

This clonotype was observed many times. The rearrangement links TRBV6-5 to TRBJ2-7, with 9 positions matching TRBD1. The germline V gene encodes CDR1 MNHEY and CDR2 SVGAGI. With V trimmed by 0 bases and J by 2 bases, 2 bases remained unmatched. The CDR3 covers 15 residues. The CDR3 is CASSYSRDRAYEQYF. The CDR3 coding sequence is TGTGCCAGCAGTTACTCCCGGGACAGGGCCTACGAGCAGTACTTC.

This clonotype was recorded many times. This CDR3 is CASSVPAGGEETQYF. CDR3 in DNA: TGTGCCAGCAGCGTACCAGCGGGAGGGGAAGAGACCCAGTACTTC. The V and J genes are TRBV9 and TRBJ2-5, with TRBD2 matching 10 bases. Trimming cost V 1 base and J 3 bases; bases outside gene matches: 3. Germline-derived CDR1 and CDR2 are SGDLS and YYNGEE. The CDR3 contains 15 residues.

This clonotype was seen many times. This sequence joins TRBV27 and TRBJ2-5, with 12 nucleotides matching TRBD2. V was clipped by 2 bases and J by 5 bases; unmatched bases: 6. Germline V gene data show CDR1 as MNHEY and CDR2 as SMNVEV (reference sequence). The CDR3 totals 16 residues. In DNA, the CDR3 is TGTGCCAGCAGTTTAAGACTAGCGGGAGCCGGGGAGACCCAGTACTTC. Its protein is CASSLRLAGAGETQYF.

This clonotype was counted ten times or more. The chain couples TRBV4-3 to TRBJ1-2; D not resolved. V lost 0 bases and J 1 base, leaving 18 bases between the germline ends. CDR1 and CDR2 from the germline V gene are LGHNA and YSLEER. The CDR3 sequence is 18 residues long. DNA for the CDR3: TGCGCCAGCAGCCAAGATCTGTTAGTACGAGCCATTAACTATGGCTACACCTTC. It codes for CASSQDLLVRAINYGYTF.

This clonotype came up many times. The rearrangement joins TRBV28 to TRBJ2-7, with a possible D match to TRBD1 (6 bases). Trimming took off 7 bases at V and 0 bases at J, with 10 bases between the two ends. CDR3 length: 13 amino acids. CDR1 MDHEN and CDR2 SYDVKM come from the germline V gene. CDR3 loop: CASTGTTSYEQYF. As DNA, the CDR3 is TGTGCCAGCACGGGGACAACCTCCTACGAGCAGTACTTC.